Below, 29 T cell receptor beta chains from the same sample are listed, as sequenced in a study of tumor-infiltrating lymphocytes in oesophageal squamous cell carcinoma. Each CDR3 protein is one row after TCRdb ran MiXCR on the PCR reads. The table shows 9,500 to 15,000 distinct CDR3 sequences, with 50% to 70% occurring only once. Specimen: esophageal tumor tissue. The source of these receptors is a female donor with esophageal squamous cell carcinoma.

This sequence joins TRBV7-2 and TRBJ2-4, with a possible D match to TRBD2 (5 bases). The DNA matches TRBJ2-7 better at its end, which makes the J call doubtful. CDR1 is SGHTA and CDR2 is FQGNSA in the germline V gene. There are 15 residues in the CDR3. The DNA for the CDR3 is TGTGCCAGCAGTATCGCGTACGGGAAGTTTAACGAGCAGTACTTC. Translating it yields CASSIAYGKFNEQYF.

This clonotype has just a few counts. This chain links TRBV7-2 with TRBJ2-3; 9 nucleotides align to TRBD2. Germline V gives CDR1 SGHTA, CDR2 FQGNSA. This CDR3 has 17 amino acids. The V segment lost 1 base and the J segment 1 base; nucleotides outside the gene matches: 6. This CDR3 reads CASSLVAGGRGTDTQYF. In DNA, the CDR3 is TGTGCCAGCAGCTTAGTGGCTGGCGGGAGGGGCACAGATACGCAGTATTTT.

This rearrangement joins TRBV6-8 to TRBJ2-3; 7 positions agree with TRBD1. CDR3 length equals 16 residues. J lost 3 bases, V lost 2 bases, and 8 bases had no gene match. CDR1 and CDR2 from the germline V gene are MNHGY and SAAAGT. CDR3 coding DNA: TGTGCCAGCAGTTACGTGTCAGGGGGTGTTACAGATACGCAGTATTTT. Its translation is CASSYVSGGVTDTQYF.

The gene calls are TRBV7-3 and TRBJ2-1; the match to TRBD1 covers 7 bases. The assigned J gene may be wrong: the sequence end matches TRBJ1-2 better. The CDR3 sequence is 16 residues long. Germline CDR1 reads SGHTA; CDR2 reads FQGTGA. The CDR3 bases are TGTGCCAGCAGTCCTTCCGGGACAGATTCTTACTATGGCTACACCTTC. This codes for CASSPSGTDSYYGYTF.

This clonotype is medium-sized. The V gene is TRBV6-2 or TRBV6-3, the J gene TRBJ2-1; D gene unclear. V lost 0 bases and J lost 7, with 10 bases in between. This CDR3 has 14 residues. CDR1 MNHEY and CDR2 SVGEGT come from the germline V gene. CDR3: CASSYSTVGNEQFF. The CDR3 DNA sequence: TGTGCCAGCAGTTACTCGACCGTCGGAAATGAGCAGTTCTTC.

CDR3 DNA sequence: TGTGCCAGCAGCTCCGAGCCCGCATGGAATGAGCAGTTCTTC. It encodes CASSSEPAWNEQFF. V and J are TRBV7-3 and TRBJ2-1; D uncertain. The CDR3 length is 14 residues. The V end was cut by 4 bases, the J end by 7 bases, with 14 bases between. From germline, CDR1 is SGHTA and CDR2 FQGTGA.

This clonotype is medium-sized within its sample. The rearrangement links TRBV12-3 or TRBV12-4 to TRBJ2-6, with D unclear. V gave up 0 bases and J gave up 1 base, with 4 bases separating them. CDR3 length equals 15 residues. CDR3 nucleotides: TGTGCCAGCAGTTTAGCGGGGTCTGGGGCCAACGTCCTGACTTTC. It yields the protein CASSLAGSGANVLTF.

This chain uses TRBV7-6 with TRBJ1-1, with D tentatively TRBD1 (6 bases). Looked up from germline, CDR1 is SGHVS and CDR2 is FNYEAQ. The CDR3 covers 13 residues. V was clipped by 5 bases and J by 0 bases, with 7 bases between them. CDR3 DNA sequence: TGTGCCAGCAGCCGACAGGTGAACACTGAAGCTTTCTTT. Translating gives CASSRQVNTEAFF.

The chain uses TRBV10-3 and TRBJ2-4; 11 nucleotides match TRBD2. The J call may be wrong; the DNA end is better matched by TRBJ2-1. Per the germline V gene, CDR1 is ENHRY and CDR2 is SYGVKD. This CDR3 comprises 17 residues. CDR3 residues: CAISESSPLAGDNEQFF. Written as DNA, the CDR3 is TGTGCCATCAGTGAGTCGAGCCCACTAGCGGGAGACAATGAGCAGTTCTTC.

V usage is TRBV7-8 and J usage is TRBJ2-1, with TRBD1 as a possible D gene (6 bases). The assigned J gene may be wrong: the sequence end matches TRBJ2-5 better. Germline V CDR1 and CDR2: SGHVS, FQNEAQ. The CDR3 totals 13 residues. The CDR3: CASSRGQRETQYF. CDR3 DNA sequence: TGTGCCAGCAGCCGTGGACAGAGAGAGACCCAGTACTTC.

V gene TRBV7-4 combines with J gene TRBJ2-1; 7 bases line up with TRBD2. The CDR3 length is 15 residues. V lost 1 base to trimming and J lost 0 bases; unmatched junction nucleotides: 0. Germline values: CDR1 SGHVT, CDR2 SQSDAQ. CDR3 in amino acids: CASSLGTSSYNEQFF. The CDR3 DNA reads TGTGCCAGCAGCTTAGGGACTAGCTCCTACAATGAGCAGTTCTTC. Full variable domain (outside the CDR3, taken from reference TRBV7-4 and TRBJ2-1): GAGVSQSPRYKVAKRGRDVALRCDSISGHVTLYWYRQTLGQGSEVLTYSQSDAQRDKSGRPSGRFSAERPERSVSTLKIQRTEQGDSAVYLCASSLGTSSYNEQFFGPGTRLTVL.

The chain links TRBV12-3 or TRBV12-4 to TRBJ1-4; D gene unclear. CDR3 length: 14 amino acids. Trimming left V 3 bases short and J 16 bases short, with 21 bases between. CDR3: CASSLLLRTDTQFF. DNA of the CDR3: TGTGCCAGCAGTTTGTTGCTTCGCACAGATACGCAGTTTTTT.

This clonotype was seen repeatedly, ten times or more. The junction differs from germline at one of its ends, possibly a read error. The V gene is TRBV12-3 or TRBV12-4, the J gene TRBJ1-2; no clear D gene. The CDR3 covers 11 residues. The CDR3 nucleotides read TGTGCCAGCAGTCGTCCGCCGGAATTCTTCTTC. Its translation is CASSRPPEFFF.

This clonotype was detected only a few times. The chain recombines TRBV7-9 with TRBJ2-1; tentative D call: TRBD1 (6 bases). The end of the DNA aligns better with TRBJ2-7, so the J call may be wrong. The germline gives CDR1 SEHNR, CDR2 FQNEAQ (reference sequence). The CDR3 consists of 15 residues. The CDR3 DNA is TGTGCCAGCAGCGGGGACATACCGATTTCCTACGAGCAGTACTTC. Translation: CASSGDIPISYEQYF.

The chain combines TRBV6-6 with TRBJ2-3, with TRBD2 identical over 12 bases. Germline-derived CDR1 and CDR2 are MNHNY and SVGAGI (reference sequence). This CDR3 comprises 13 residues. Trimming at V came to 6 bases and at J to 5 bases, leaving 0 bases not matched to a gene. CDR3 loop: CASRTSGGDTQYF. The CDR3 DNA reads TGTGCCAGCAGGACTAGCGGGGGAGATACGCAGTATTTT.

This rearrangement joins TRBV6-1 to TRBJ2-5; 9 bases align to TRBD1. The J call may be faulty, since TRBJ2-1 better matches the DNA end. Germline V gene sequence: CDR1 MNHNS, CDR2 SASEGT. The CDR3 has 16 amino acids. The CDR3 nucleotides read TGTGCCAGCAGAGTTACGGGGACAGGGAGGTTCAATGAGCAGTTCTTC. This sequence encodes CASRVTGTGRFNEQFF.

By share, this clonotype counts as medium-sized (0.01 to 0.1%). The chain recombines TRBV7-6 with TRBJ2-2; either TRBD1 or TRBD2 may fit D (6 bases each). CDR3 length: 15 residues. V was shortened by 7 bases and J by 5 bases, with 17 bases between the two germline ends. Germline CDR1 reads SGHVS; CDR2 reads FNYEAQ. The CDR3, as DNA: TGTGCCAGCAAGAGGGGGGTGGTGGAAACCGGGGAGCTGTTTTTT. Translation gives CASKRGVVETGELFF. Drawing the rest from reference TRBV7-6 and TRBJ2-2, the complete variable domain is GAGVSQSPRYKVTKRGQDVALRCDPISGHVSLYWYRQALGQGPEFLTYFNYEAQQDKSGLPNDRFSAERPEGSISTLTIQRTEQRDSAMYRCASKRGVVETGELFFGEGSRLTVL.

V gene TRBV7-2 combines with J gene TRBJ2-7; weak D call: TRBD2 (5 bases). The CDR3 is made up of 15 amino acids. Germline values: CDR1 SGHTA, CDR2 FQGNSA. Trimming shortened V by 1 base and J by 0 bases, and 10 bases separated the two germline ends. The CDR3 spells CASSLDKRNSYEQYF. The CDR3 region has the DNA TGTGCCAGCAGCTTAGACAAGCGGAACTCCTACGAGCAGTACTTC. The full variable domain, in which reference TRBV7-2 and TRBJ2-7 provide the parts outside the CDR3, is GAGVSQSPSNKVTEKGKDVELRCDPISGHTALYWYRQSLGQGLEFLIYFQGNSAPDKSGLPSDRFSAERTGGSVSTLTIQRTQQEDSAVYLCASSLDKRNSYEQYFGPGTRLTVT.

This clonotype was recorded many times. This chain uses TRBV2 with TRBJ2-5, with D possibly being TRBD1 or TRBD2 (5 bases each). CDR3 size: 12 residues. The V end was cut by 6 bases, the J end by 11 bases, with 16 bases between. Germline assignment: CDR1 SNHLY and CDR2 FYNNEI. This CDR3 is CASSGTNNEQYF. The CDR3 DNA is TGTGCCAGCAGCGGGACCAACAATGAGCAGTACTTC.

This clonotype has ten or more counts. This sequence joins TRBV10-2 and TRBJ2-5; either TRBD1 or TRBD2 may supply D (5 bases each). The DNA matches TRBJ2-7 better at its end, which makes the J call doubtful. There are 12 residues in the CDR3. CDR1 WSHSY and CDR2 SAAADI come from the germline V gene. CDR3 residues: CASSGDGYEQYF. The CDR3 DNA sequence: TGCGCCAGCAGCGGGGACGGCTACGAGCAGTACTTC.

The rearrangement links TRBV7-6 to TRBJ2-3, with D perhaps TRBD1 or TRBD2 (5 bases each). V dropped 5 bases and J dropped 2 bases, with 14 bases sitting between them. Germline V lookup: CDR1 SGHVS, CDR2 FNYEAQ. There are 15 residues in the CDR3. CDR3 region: CASSPMGVSTDTQYF. CDR3 nucleotide sequence: TGTGCCAGCAGCCCCATGGGGGTTTCCACAGATACGCAGTATTTT.

A few counts support this clonotype. This chain connects TRBV18 to TRBJ2-7; possible D gene TRBD2, 5 bases. V gave up 8 bases and J gave up 2 bases, with 13 bases separating them. This CDR3 is 13 amino acids long. CDR1 is KGHSH and CDR2 is LQKENI in the germline V gene. CDR3 region: CASRTDGTYEQYF. CDR3 coding DNA: TGTGCCAGCCGAACAGACGGGACCTACGAGCAGTACTTC.

The rearrangement uses TRBV12-3 or TRBV12-4 and TRBJ2-5, with D perhaps matching TRBD2 (7 bases). The J call could be wrong; TRBJ2-1 is a better fit for the DNA end. The CDR3 loop spans 15 amino acids. The DNA of the CDR3 is TGTGCCAGCAGTTTACTTGGCGGGAGAGGGGGTGAGCAGTTCTTC. Translating gives CASSLLGGRGGEQFF.

The V and J genes are TRBV7-3 and TRBJ2-3; D might be TRBD2 (5 bases). The end of the DNA is better explained by TRBJ2-1, so the J call may be wrong. Germline-derived CDR1 and CDR2 are SGHTA and FQGTGA. The CDR3 extends over 16 amino acids. The CDR3 is CASSLRASKGWDEQFF. The CDR3 nucleotides are TGTGCCAGCAGCTTAAGAGCTAGCAAGGGTTGGGATGAGCAGTTCTTC.

The chain has TRBV7-2 and TRBJ2-3; 7 positions agree with TRBD2. Germline V gene sequence: CDR1 SGHTA, CDR2 FQGNSA. CDR3 length: 15 amino acids. The J segment lost 6 bases and the V segment lost 5 bases, leaving 11 bases of the junction unmatched. CDR3: CASSRLAQKGDTQYF. CDR3 bases: TGTGCCAGCAGCCGACTAGCTCAGAAAGGTGATACGCAGTATTTT. Drawing the rest from reference TRBV7-2 and TRBJ2-3, the complete variable domain is GAGVSQSPSNKVTEKGKDVELRCDPISGHTALYWYRQSLGQGLEFLIYFQGNSAPDKSGLPSDRFSAERTGGSVSTLTIQRTQQEDSAVYLCASSRLAQKGDTQYFGPGTRLTVL.

The chain employs TRBV7-6 and TRBJ2-5; D is uncertain. Trimming shortened V by 1 base and J by 7 bases, and 19 bases separated the two germline ends. Germline values: CDR1 SGHVS, CDR2 FNYEAQ. The CDR3 extends over 16 amino acids. DNA of the CDR3: TGTGCCAGCAGCTTAGATAGGACGGATTACTCGGCGACCCAGTACTTC. Translating gives CASSLDRTDYSATQYF.

This clonotype was observed at least ten times. This chain connects TRBV7-6 to TRBJ2-1; the match to TRBD1 covers 9 bases. Germline-derived CDR1 and CDR2 are SGHVS and FNYEAQ. The trim removed 1 base at V and 2 bases at J, leaving 6 bases unmatched. The CDR3 length is 17 residues. The CDR3 coding sequence is TGTGCCAGCAGCTTAGTTTCGGGACAGGGACCCTACAATGAGCAGTTCTTC. Protein: CASSLVSGQGPYNEQFF.

The V call is TRBV7-8, the J call TRBJ2-3, with 8 nucleotides matching TRBD1. Trimming at V came to 1 base and at J to 5 bases, leaving 8 bases not matched to a gene. This CDR3 spans 16 amino acids. Per germline, CDR1 SGHVS and CDR2 FQNEAQ. The CDR3 protein is CASSLEGRGLGDTQYF. In DNA form, the CDR3 reads TGTGCCAGCAGCTTAGAAGGCAGGGGGCTCGGAGATACGCAGTATTTT.

In the case of this clonotype: This CDR3 is missing its conserved last phenylalanine or tryptophan, likely due to a read error. Because the CDR3's place on the DNA is in doubt, the DNA is left out and the CDR3 is given as listed by TCRdb. The chain combines TRBV7-6 with TRBJ2-6; TRBD2, the table's D call, was not compared with the DNA. The CDR3 adds up to 8 amino acids, both ends counted. Germline CDR1 SGHVS, CDR2 FNYEAQ. CDR3: CATNRGSG.